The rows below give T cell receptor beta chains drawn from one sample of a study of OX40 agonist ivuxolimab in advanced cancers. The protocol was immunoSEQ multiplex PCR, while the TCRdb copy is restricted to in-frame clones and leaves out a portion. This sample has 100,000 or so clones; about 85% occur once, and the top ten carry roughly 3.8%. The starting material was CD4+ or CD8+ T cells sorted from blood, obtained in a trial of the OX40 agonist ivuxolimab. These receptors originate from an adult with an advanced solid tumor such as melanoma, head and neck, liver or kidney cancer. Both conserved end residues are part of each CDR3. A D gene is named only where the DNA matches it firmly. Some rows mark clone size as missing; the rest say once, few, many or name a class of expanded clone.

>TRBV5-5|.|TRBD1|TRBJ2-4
TGTGCCAGCAGCTTGAGGGCCCCGGGACAGATAAAAAACATTCAGTACTTC
CASSLRAPGQIKNIQYF
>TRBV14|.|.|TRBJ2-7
TGTGCCAGCAGCCAAGTTTTAAACGAGCAGTACTTC
CASSQVLNEQYF
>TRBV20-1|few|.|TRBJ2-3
TGCAGTGCTAGGTATACAGATACGCAGTATTTT
CSARYTDTQYF
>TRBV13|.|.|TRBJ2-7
TGTGCCAGCAGCTCGACACAGTCGGGAGTGTACGAGCAGTACTTC
CASSSTQSGVYEQYF
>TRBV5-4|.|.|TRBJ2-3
TGTGCCACAAATGAGGGACCCGGAGATACGCAGTATTTT
CATNEGPGDTQYF
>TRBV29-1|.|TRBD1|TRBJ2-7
TGCAGCGTCGCGTTCCCGGGACAGGGTTCCTACGAGCAGTACTTC
CSVAFPGQGSYEQYF
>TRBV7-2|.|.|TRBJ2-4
TGTGCCAGCAGCTTAGTTACAGGGGAGGACATTCAGTACTTC
CASSLVTGEDIQYF
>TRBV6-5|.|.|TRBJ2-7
TGTGCCAGCAGTCTCGGAGGTGGGGGCTACGAGCAGTACTTC
CASSLGGGGYEQYF
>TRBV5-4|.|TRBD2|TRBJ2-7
TGTGCCAGCAGCCCTGCGGGGGGGGCCTTCTACGAGCAGTACTTC
CASSPAGGAFYEQYF
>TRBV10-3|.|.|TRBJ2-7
TGTGCCGCCCGGGACCAAAATTACGAGCAGTACTTC
CAARDQNYEQYF
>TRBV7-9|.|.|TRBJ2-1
TGTGCCAGCAGCCCCGAGGGGAGCTCCTACAATGAGCAGTTCTTC
CASSPEGSSYNEQFF
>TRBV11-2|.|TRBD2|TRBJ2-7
TGTGCCAGCAGCTTAGCGGCGGGAGGCGGTTACGAGCAGTACTTC
CASSLAAGGGYEQYF
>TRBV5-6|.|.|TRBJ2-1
TGTGCCAGCAGCTCCGGACCCAGCTCCTACAATGAGCAGTTCTTC
CASSSGPSSYNEQFF
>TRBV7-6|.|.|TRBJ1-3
TGTGCCAGCAGCTTAGGGGTCTCTGGAAACACCATATATTTT
CASSLGVSGNTIYF
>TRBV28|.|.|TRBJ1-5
TGTGCCAGCTCCTCTGAGGGGAAGGATCAGCCCCAGCATTTT
CASSSEGKDQPQHF